One and the same sample provided the 32 T cell receptor beta chains below, sequenced in a study of blood T cell repertoires in COVID-19. This table comes from immunoSEQ multiplex PCR, and its TCRdb copy is limited to in-frame clones, with some not included. The profile shows under 200,000 clones, roughly 80% of them singletons. What was sequenced was peripheral blood. These receptors came from a man in his fifties or sixties with acute or convalescent COVID-19.

V is TRBV29-1 and J is TRBJ2-1, with D possibly being TRBD1 (5 bases). Trimming removed 6 bases at V and 9 bases at J, with 12 bases between. Germline CDR1 and CDR2: SQVTM and ANQGSEA. The CDR3 covers 11 residues. CDR3 nucleotide sequence: TGCAGCGTGGAAAGGGGTCTTGAGCAGTTCTTC. It encodes CSVERGLEQFF.

The chain combines TRBV2 with TRBJ2-5; 10 bases agree with TRBD1. The CDR3 runs to 14 residues. CDR1 SNHLY and CDR2 FYNNEI come from the germline V gene. The V segment lost 6 bases and the J segment 5 bases; nucleotides outside the gene matches: 6. CDR3 sequence: CASRGTGESETQYF. The CDR3 DNA sequence: TGTGCCAGCAGAGGGACAGGGGAATCGGAGACCCAGTACTTC.

The J gene is TRBJ2-5, the V gene TRBV5-6; a possible D gene is TRBD2 (6 bases). V lost 2 bases and J 5 bases, leaving 13 bases between the germline ends. The CDR3 extends over 14 amino acids. The germline CDR1 and CDR2 sequences are SGHDT and YYEEEE. The CDR3 region has the DNA TGTGCCAGCAGCTTTACCCTAGCGAGGGAGACCCAGTACTTC. Its protein is CASSFTLARETQYF.

The chain couples TRBV7-2 to TRBJ2-3, with 12 bases aligning to TRBD2. V was clipped by 3 bases and J by 3 bases; unmatched bases: 13. Germline V lookup: CDR1 SGHTA, CDR2 FQGNSA. The CDR3 has 19 amino acids. The CDR3 DNA sequence: TGTGCCAGCAGCTTGCCATCTAGCGGGGGGGCCCCGCTAACAGATACGCAGTATTTT. Translated: CASSLPSSGGAPLTDTQYF.

V and J are TRBV12-5 and TRBJ2-3; D is uncertain. Trimming took off 10 bases at V and 1 base at J, with 6 bases between the two ends. CDR1 LGHNT and CDR2 FRNRAP come from the germline V gene. This CDR3 has 11 amino acids. Here the CDR3 reads CATSGTDTQYF. The CDR3 nucleotides read TGTGCTACCTCGGGCACAGATACGCAGTATTTT.

This rearrangement joins TRBV9 to TRBJ1-1; TRBD1 aligns across 7 bases. The CDR3 extends over 15 amino acids. Per germline, CDR1 SGDLS and CDR2 YYNGEE. Unmatched junction bases numbered 8, after V lost 4 bases and J lost 2 bases. CDR3 bases: TGTGCCAGCAGCCCCATAACAGGGGTAAACACTGAAGCTTTCTTT. Protein: CASSPITGVNTEAFF.

The chain links TRBV5-4 to TRBJ2-5, with D perhaps TRBD2 (6 bases). The CDR3 spans 14 residues. The V end was cut by 0 bases, the J end by 5 bases, with 11 bases between. Germline V gene sequence: CDR1 SGHNT, CDR2 YYREEE (reference sequence). The CDR3 DNA sequence: TGTGCCAGCAGCTTGGATCAGGGAGGCGAGACCCAGTACTTC. Protein product: CASSLDQGGETQYF.

The rearrangement joins TRBV7-2 to TRBJ1-2, with a possible D match to TRBD1 (6 bases). The V gene's germline CDR1 is SGHTA and CDR2 FQGNSA. V lost 4 bases and J lost 4, with 16 bases in between. The CDR3 has 15 amino acids. CDR3 sequence (DNA): TGTGCCAGCAGCTCTTACAGGGTAGTGGGCTATGGCTACACCTTC. Residues: CASSSYRVVGYGYTF.

The chain employs TRBV21-1 and TRBJ2-7; the DNA was not used to check the table's D call, TRBD1. TRBV21-1 is a pseudogene. The CDR3 sequence is 13 residues long. The CDR3 DNA reads TGTGCCAGCAGCAAAGGGGCCTACTACGAGCAGTACTTC. Translation gives CASSKGAYYEQYF.

This chain links TRBV9 with TRBJ1-1; 8 bases align to TRBD1. J gave up 1 base and V 0 bases, and 2 bases lay outside the gene matches. CDR1 and CDR2 from the germline V gene are SGDLS and YYNGEE. CDR3 length: 15 amino acids. The CDR3, as DNA: TGTGCCAGCAGCGTAGTCCAGGGGGCGAACACTGAAGCTTTCTTT. Amino acids: CASSVVQGANTEAFF.

The chain combines TRBV25-1 with TRBJ2-2; 7 positions match TRBD2. The germline gives CDR1 MGHDK, CDR2 SYGVNS. CDR3 length: 16 residues. V was clipped by 2 bases and J by 7 bases; unmatched bases: 10. The CDR3 protein is CASSEAGVAGGGELFF. The CDR3 DNA follows: TGTGCCAGCAGTGAAGCGGGGGTTGCCGGAGGCGGGGAGCTGTTTTTT. The full variable domain, completed using reference TRBV25-1 and TRBJ2-2, is EADIYQTPRYLVIGTGKKITLECSQTMGHDKMYWYQQDPGMELHLIHYSYGVNSTEKGDLSSESTVSRIRTEHFPLTLESARPSHTSQYLCASSEAGVAGGGELFFGEGSRLTVL.

Here the CDR3 reads CAWNYGGDEQYF. The CDR3 nucleotides are TGTGCCTGGAACTATGGGGGGGACGAGCAGTACTTC. The chain recombines TRBV30 with TRBJ2-7; 7 nucleotides agree with TRBD2. The V segment lost 4 bases and the J segment 5 bases; nucleotides outside the gene matches: 5. The CDR3 runs to 12 residues. Per germline, CDR1 GTSNPN and CDR2 SVGIG (reference sequence).

The CDR3 DNA is TGTGCCATCACCCAGGGGGCGAACACTGAAGCTTTCTTT. It translates to CAITQGANTEAFF. V usage is TRBV10-3 and J usage is TRBJ1-1; 8 nucleotides align to TRBD1. Trimming at V came to 7 bases and at J to 1 base, leaving 2 bases not matched to a gene. Germline assignment: CDR1 ENHRY and CDR2 SYGVKD. The CDR3 has 13 amino acids.

The genes are TRBV7-3 and TRBJ2-3; 12 positions agree with TRBD2. With V trimmed by 5 bases and J by 3 bases, 6 bases remained unmatched. The CDR3 length is 16 residues. In germline, CDR1 is SGHTA, CDR2 FQGTGA. CDR3 coding DNA: TGTGCCAGCAGCGCACAGACTAGCGGGGGAACAGATACGCAGTATTTT. Its translation is CASSAQTSGGTDTQYF. Drawing the rest from reference TRBV7-3 and TRBJ2-3, the complete variable domain is GAGVSQTPSNKVTEKGKYVELRCDPISGHTALYWYRQSLGQGPEFLIYFQGTGAADDSGLPNDRFFAVRPEGSVSTLKIQRTERGDSAVYLCASSAQTSGGTDTQYFGPGTRLTVL.

The rearrangement joins TRBV6-5 to TRBJ1-3; D not certain. Germline loops: CDR1 MNHEY, CDR2 SVGAGI. The CDR3 is 12 amino acids. V was clipped by 8 bases and J by 0 bases, with 5 bases between them. The CDR3: CASSNSGNTIYF. The CDR3 DNA sequence: TGTGCCAGCTCTAACTCTGGAAACACCATATATTTT.

Only a few counts were recorded for this clone. CDR3: CASSTQGPGNEQFF. The DNA for the CDR3 is TGTGCCAGCAGCACACAGGGGCCGGGGAATGAGCAGTTCTTC. The chain uses TRBV9 and TRBJ2-1; 7 bases are shared with TRBD1. The CDR3 consists of 14 residues. The V gene's germline CDR1 is SGDLS and CDR2 YYNGEE. J was trimmed by 7 bases and V by 4 bases; bases with no gene match: 8.

This clone was seen a few times. The J gene is TRBJ1-2, the V gene TRBV7-9; TRBD1 agrees at 8 bases. Germline V gene data show CDR1 as SEHNR and CDR2 as FQNEAQ (reference sequence). The CDR3 has 14 amino acids. V shed 5 bases and J 8 bases; nucleotides not matched to a gene: 10. The CDR3 DNA is TGTGCCAGCAGCGGGGGTCAGGGGGCAAGGGGCTACACCTTC. It encodes CASSGGQGARGYTF.

This clone was seen a few times. The chain employs TRBV4-1 and TRBJ1-1; unclear D gene. Trimming shortened V by 0 bases and J by 5 bases, and 10 bases separated the two germline ends. CDR3 length equals 14 residues. Germline V CDR1 and CDR2: MGHRA, YSYEKL. The CDR3 loop is CASSQDRGWTEAFF. The DNA for the CDR3 is TGCGCCAGCAGCCAAGATCGGGGATGGACTGAAGCTTTCTTT.

Points on this clone: An end of the junction does not agree with germline; a read error may underlie this. The chain has TRBV27 and TRBJ2-3; 15 bases are shared with TRBD2. CDR1 is MNHEY, CDR2 SMNVEV, per germline (reference sequence). The CDR3 covers 16 residues. The CDR3 here is CASSFWTSGGAETQYF. For the CDR3, the DNA is TGTGCCAGCAGTTTTTGGACTAGCGGGGGGGCAGAAACGCAGTATTTT.

The rearrangement uses TRBV19 and TRBJ1-3; D is unresolved. The ends were cut back, 3 bases at V and 0 bases at J, with 9 bases in the middle. CDR3 length equals 15 residues. From germline, CDR1 is LNHDA and CDR2 SQIVND (reference sequence). For the CDR3, the DNA is TGTGCCAGTAGTATCCCAGGCATCTCTGGAAACACCATATATTTT. Translated: CASSIPGISGNTIYF.

This chain links TRBV4-2 with TRBJ1-1; TRBD1 aligns across 11 bases. The V and J ends lost 2 bases and 3 bases, in that order; junction bases with no gene match: 2. The CDR3 length is 15 residues. Germline values: CDR1 LGHNA, CDR2 YNFKEQ. CDR3 amino acids: CASSQRTGGHTEAFF. CDR3 coding DNA: TGTGCCAGCAGCCAACGGACAGGGGGCCACACTGAAGCTTTCTTT.

The genes are TRBV19 and TRBJ1-3, with TRBD1 identical over 12 bases. V lost 7 bases and J lost 0; bases outside the gene matches: 10. The CDR3 spans 18 residues. The germline gives CDR1 LNHDA, CDR2 SQIVND (reference sequence). CDR3 residues: CASMGDRGRLPSGNTIYF. The DNA for the CDR3 is TGTGCCAGTATGGGGGACAGGGGGCGCTTACCCTCTGGAAACACCATATATTTT. Looking up the rest from reference TRBV19 and TRBJ1-3 gives the full variable domain: DGGITQSPKYLFRKEGQNVTLSCEQNLNHDAMYWYRQDPGQGLRLIYYSQIVNDFQKGDIAEGYSVSREKKESFPLTVTSAQKNPTAFYLCASMGDRGRLPSGNTIYFGEGSWLTVV.

The chain uses TRBV2 and TRBJ2-7; TRBD1 matches 9 bases. The CDR3 contains 12 residues. CDR1 SNHLY and CDR2 FYNNEI come from the germline V gene. The J segment lost 3 bases and the V segment lost 9 bases, leaving 3 bases of the junction unmatched. The CDR3 DNA reads as TGTGCCAGGGGACAGGGAAACTACGAGCAGTACTTC. Translation: CARGQGNYEQYF.

The chain has TRBV5-4 and TRBJ1-2, with 12 bases matching TRBD1. There are 17 residues in the CDR3. The ends lost 5 bases at V and 6 bases at J; junction bases unmatched: 14. Looked up from germline, CDR1 is SGHNT and CDR2 is YYREEE (reference sequence). The CDR3 bases are TGTGCCAGCAGTTCCGGGACAGGGGGCGCTCCAGGTCATGGCTACACCTTC. This encodes CASSSGTGGAPGHGYTF.

The genes are TRBV6-5 and TRBJ2-3; 9 nucleotides align to TRBD2. The CDR3 length is 16 residues. Germline V gene data show CDR1 as MNHEY and CDR2 as SVGAGI. With V trimmed by 0 bases and J by 5 bases, 6 bases remained unmatched. CDR3 nucleotides: TGTGCCAGCAGTTACTCAAAGCGGGGGGACCAAGATACGCAGTATTTT. Translation: CASSYSKRGDQDTQYF.

The chain employs TRBV5-1 and TRBJ2-1; 10 nucleotides line up with TRBD1. The CDR3 spans 19 residues. Germline V lookup: CDR1 SGHRS, CDR2 YFSETQ. V dropped 5 bases and J dropped 0; count of bases not matched to a gene: 14. Here the CDR3 reads CASRQPGQGTMSSYNEQFF. The CDR3 coding sequence is TGCGCCAGCAGACAACCGGGACAGGGGACTATGAGCTCCTACAATGAGCAGTTCTTC.

This rearrangement joins TRBV20-1 to TRBJ1-4; a weak D match, TRBD1 (6 bases). The CDR3 has 13 amino acids. V was trimmed by 3 bases and J by 6 bases, leaving 11 bases between them. Per the germline V gene, CDR1 is DFQATT and CDR2 is SNEGSKA (reference sequence). The chain's CDR3 is CSASQGRDEKLFF. The CDR3 nucleotides read TGCAGTGCTAGTCAGGGGCGGGATGAAAAACTGTTTTTT.

The chain recombines TRBV6-5 with TRBJ2-1, with D maybe TRBD1 (6 bases). The CDR3 is 13 residues long. Germline V gene sequence: CDR1 MNHEY, CDR2 SVGAGI. V gave up 5 bases and J gave up 12 bases, with 17 bases separating them. For the CDR3, the DNA is TGTGCCAGCAGTACAGGGCTCGGTGACCGGCAGTTCTTC. This codes for CASSTGLGDRQFF.

The gene calls are TRBV29-1 and TRBJ2-7; perhaps TRBD2 as D (5 bases). The CDR3 loop spans 12 amino acids. The V gene's germline CDR1 is SQVTM and CDR2 ANQGSEA. Trimming stripped 6 bases from V and 1 base from J, with 10 bases between. The CDR3 DNA reads TGCAGCGTCGGACGGGAATCCTACGAGCAGTACTTC. Translation: CSVGRESYEQYF.

This sequence joins TRBV25-1 and TRBJ2-7; 7 nucleotides agree with TRBD1. The CDR3 runs 12 residues. In germline, CDR1 is MGHDK, CDR2 SYGVNS. V dropped 9 bases and J dropped 4; count of bases not matched to a gene: 6. The CDR3 sequence: CASYTGAYEQYF. In nucleotides, the CDR3 is TGTGCCAGTTATACAGGGGCGTACGAGCAGTACTTC.

V and J are TRBV9 and TRBJ1-1; D remains unclear. V lost 3 bases to trimming and J lost 0 bases, with 12 bases between them. The germline V gene encodes CDR1 SGDLS and CDR2 YYNGEE. The CDR3 covers 15 residues. CDR3 loop: CASSAGGSMNTEAFF. CDR3 nucleotides: TGTGCCAGCAGCGCCGGAGGTAGCATGAACACTGAAGCTTTCTTT.

The rearrangement joins TRBV11-2 to TRBJ1-1, with 9 bases identical to TRBD1. Germline-derived CDR1 and CDR2 are SGHAT and FQNNGV. V dropped 5 bases and J dropped 4; count of bases not matched to a gene: 8. This CDR3 is built from 15 residues. The DNA of the CDR3 is TGTGCCAGCAGCCGAATCGGACAGGGGCCCACTGAAGCTTTCTTT. As protein: CASSRIGQGPTEAFF.